These T cell receptor beta chains were read from a single sample in a study of blood T cell repertoires in COVID-19. Profiling relied on immunoSEQ multiplex PCR, and the TCRdb table lists in-frame clones only, not all of them. The profile covers almost 95,000 clones, with roughly nine tenths appearing a single time and about 16% taken by the ten largest. Source material: peripheral blood. These receptors were taken from a woman between 55 and 75 years old with COVID-19, enrolled during active disease. Each CDR3 is given with its conserved first and last residue. The order of the fields is V gene, clone size, D gene, J gene, CDR3 DNA, CDR3 protein. D genes are given only for firm matches. Clone size is stated in some rows and not others, as once, few, many or a class when expanded.

>TRBV19|.|TRBD2|TRBJ2-7
TGTGCCAGTAGTATATTGGCTAGCGGGAACTACGAGCAGTACTTC
CASSILASGNYEQYF
>TRBV18|.|.|TRBJ1-3
TGTGCCAGCTCACCATATAAAGGGGTCTCTGGAAACACCATATATTTT
CASSPYKGVSGNTIYF
>TRBV9|.|TRBD2|TRBJ2-3
TGTGCCAGCAGCGCTCTTGGGACTAGACCGGAGTATTTT
CASSALGTRPEYF
>TRBV6-1|.|.|TRBJ1-2
TGTGCCAGCAGACCTACAGGGTTAGGCTACACCTTC
CASRPTGLGYTF
>TRBV7-2|.|TRBD1|TRBJ2-7
TGTGCCAGCAGCTACCCCGGGACAGGCAAGGCGCACGAGCAGTACTTC
CASSYPGTGKAHEQYF
>TRBV4-2|.|TRBD2|TRBJ2-3
TGTGCCAGCAGCCAAGACTATCCGGGACTAGCGGGGGGGATCGTGGGTGGATATACGCAGTATTTT
CASSQDYPGLAGGIVGGYTQYF
>TRBV7-9|.|TRBD1|TRBJ1-2
TGTGCCAGCAGCTTCTTCGGGACAGGGGACCTCTATGGCTACACCTTC
CASSFFGTGDLYGYTF
>TRBV27|once|TRBD1|TRBJ1-4
TGTGCCAGCAGTGCCCCAGACAGGGGTGGTGAAAAACTGTTTTTT
CASSAPDRGGEKLFF
>TRBV3-1/TRBV3-2|.|TRBD1|TRBJ1-4
TGTGCCAGCAGCCTGCAAATGACGGGACAGGGGTCAAAACTGTTTTTT
CASSLQMTGQGSKLFF
>TRBV6-6|.|.|TRBJ2-1
TGTGCCAGCAGTAACGGCAATGAGCAGTTCTTC
CASSNGNEQFF
>TRBV18|once|.|TRBJ2-7
TGTGCCAGCTCACCCGTTCCGGCGGGGCGAATGGACGAGCAGTACTTC
CASSPVPAGRMDEQYF
>TRBV5-5|few|.|TRBJ1-1
TGTGCCAGCAGCTTGTTGAGTATCACTGAAGCTTTCTTT
CASSLLSITEAFF
>TRBV11-2|.|.|TRBJ2-5
TGTGCCAGCAGCTTCGGCCGGGCCCGGGGAACTGAGACCCAGTACTTC
CASSFGRARGTETQYF
>TRBV7-9|.|TRBD1|TRBJ1-6
TGTGCCAGCAGCTGGGGACAGGGGGTTTGGTCACCCCTCCACTTT
CASSWGQGVWSPLHF
>TRBV7-8|.|TRBD1|TRBJ1-1
TGTGCCAGCAGCAAACAGGGGCTGAACACTGAAGCTTTCTTT
CASSKQGLNTEAFF
>TRBV5-1|.|.|TRBJ1-1
TGCGCCAGCAGCTTGTGGCAGGGCGGGGAGGATGAAGCTTTCTTT
CASSLWQGGEDEAFF
>TRBV7-9|.|TRBD1|TRBJ1-4
TGTGCCAGCAGCTTACGGCAGGGGGGATTCACTGAAAAACTGTTTTTT
CASSLRQGGFTEKLFF
>TRBV6-2/TRBV6-3|.|.|TRBJ2-7
TGTGCCAGCAGTTACCAATACCGGGACTCTGAGTACTTC
CASSYQYRDSEYF
>TRBV20-1|.|.|TRBJ1-1
TGCAGGACTTCTACCCACACTGAAGCTTTCTTT
CRTSTHTEAFF
>TRBV9|.|.|TRBJ2-7
TGTGCCAGCAGCGATAATTGGGGGGAGCAGAGCTACGAGCAGTACTTC
CASSDNWGEQSYEQYF
>TRBV6-5|.|TRBD1|TRBJ1-2
TGTGCCAGCAGTTACTCGACCGACAGGGGGCGAAATGGCTACACCTTC
CASSYSTDRGRNGYTF
>TRBV5-1|once|.|TRBJ1-4
TGCGCCAGCAGCACGGGATGGGCAACTAATGAAAAACTGTTTTTT
CASSTGWATNEKLFF
>TRBV6-1|.|TRBD1|TRBJ1-5
TGTGCCAGCAGTGAACACCGGACAGGGGGCAATCAGCCCCAGCATTTT
CASSEHRTGGNQPQHF
>TRBV3-1/TRBV3-2|once|TRBD1|TRBJ2-3
TGTGCCAGCAGCCACCCACAAAGGACAGGGGGTAAAGCAGATACGCAGTATTTT
CASSHPQRTGGKADTQYF
>TRBV6-5|.|.|TRBJ1-1
TGTGCCAGCAGAAGGCAACAGGGTTCTACTGAAGCTTTCTTT
CASRRQQGSTEAFF
>TRBV4-1|.|TRBD1|TRBJ2-5
TGCGCCAGCAGCCAGTGGGACAGAGAGACCCAGTACTTC
CASSQWDRETQYF
>TRBV12-2|.|.|TRBJ1-1
TGTGCAAGTCGGGGCCGGGACAGGGATTCGGGCACTGAAGCTTTCTTT
CASRGRDRDSGTEAFF
>TRBV4-1|.|TRBD1|TRBJ2-7
TGCGCCAGCAGCCAAGTGACAGGGGTGTCCTACGAGCAGTACTTC
CASSQVTGVSYEQYF
>TRBV7-2|.|.|TRBJ2-1
TGTGCCAGCAGCTTAGTAGAGGCGGCATACAATGAGCAGTTCTTC
CASSLVEAAYNEQFF
>TRBV5-1|.|TRBD1|TRBJ2-7
TGCGCCAGCAGGGCTCCGGGACAGAGCTACGAGCAGTACTTC
CASRAPGQSYEQYF
>TRBV7-8|.|.|TRBJ2-3
TGTGCCAGCAGCGAGCGGACTACCACAGATACGCAGTATTTT
CASSERTTTDTQYF
>TRBV5-1|.|.|TRBJ2-7
TGCGCCAGCAGCTTGATGGCGGACAGAGGGGAGCAGTACTTC
CASSLMADRGEQYF